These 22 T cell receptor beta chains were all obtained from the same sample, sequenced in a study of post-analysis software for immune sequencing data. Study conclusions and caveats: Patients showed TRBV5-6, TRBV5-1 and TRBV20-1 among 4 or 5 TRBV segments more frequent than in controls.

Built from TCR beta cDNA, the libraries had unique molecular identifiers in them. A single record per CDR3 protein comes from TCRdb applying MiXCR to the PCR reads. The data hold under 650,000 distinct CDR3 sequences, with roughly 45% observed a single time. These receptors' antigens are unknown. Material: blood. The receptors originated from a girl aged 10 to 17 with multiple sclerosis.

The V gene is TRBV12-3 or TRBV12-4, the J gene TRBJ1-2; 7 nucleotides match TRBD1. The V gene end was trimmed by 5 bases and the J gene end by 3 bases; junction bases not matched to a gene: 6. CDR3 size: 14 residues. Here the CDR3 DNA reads TGTGCCAGCAGTGCACAGGGGTTGGACTATGGCTACACCTTC. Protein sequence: CASSAQGLDYGYTF.

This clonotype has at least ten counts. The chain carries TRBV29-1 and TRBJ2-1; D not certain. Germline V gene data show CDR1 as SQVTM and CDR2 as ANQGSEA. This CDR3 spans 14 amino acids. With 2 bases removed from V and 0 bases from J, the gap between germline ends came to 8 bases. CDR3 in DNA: TGCAGCGTTGAACGCGGTAGCTCCTACAATGAGCAGTTCTTC. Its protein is CSVERGSSYNEQFF.

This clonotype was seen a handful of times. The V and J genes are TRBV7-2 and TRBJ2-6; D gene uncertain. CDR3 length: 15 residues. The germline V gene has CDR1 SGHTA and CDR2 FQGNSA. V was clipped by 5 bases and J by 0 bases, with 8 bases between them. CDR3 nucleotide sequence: TGTGCCAGCAGCCGAGGCAACTCTGGGGCCAACGTCCTGACTTTC. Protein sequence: CASSRGNSGANVLTF.

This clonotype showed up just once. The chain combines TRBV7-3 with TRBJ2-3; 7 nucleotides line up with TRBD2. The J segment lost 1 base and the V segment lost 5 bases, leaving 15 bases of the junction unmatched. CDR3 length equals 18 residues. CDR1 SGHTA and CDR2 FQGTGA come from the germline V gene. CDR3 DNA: TGTGCCAGCAGCGGCGGGGGAGACAGTGATGCTGGCACAGATACGCAGTATTTT. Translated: CASSGGGDSDAGTDTQYF.

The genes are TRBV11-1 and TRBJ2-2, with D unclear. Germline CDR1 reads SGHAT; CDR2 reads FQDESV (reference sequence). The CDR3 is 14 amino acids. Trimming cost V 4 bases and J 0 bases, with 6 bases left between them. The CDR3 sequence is CASSSGPNTGELFF. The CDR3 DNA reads TGTGCCAGCAGCTCAGGACCGAACACCGGGGAGCTGTTTTTT.

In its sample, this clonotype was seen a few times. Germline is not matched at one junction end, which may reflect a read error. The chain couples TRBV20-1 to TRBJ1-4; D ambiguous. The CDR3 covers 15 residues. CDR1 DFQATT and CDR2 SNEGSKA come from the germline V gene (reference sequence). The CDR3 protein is CSAREGPTTNEKLFF. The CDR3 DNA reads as TGCAGTGCTAGAGAAGGGCCAACAACCAATGAAAAACTGTTTTTT.

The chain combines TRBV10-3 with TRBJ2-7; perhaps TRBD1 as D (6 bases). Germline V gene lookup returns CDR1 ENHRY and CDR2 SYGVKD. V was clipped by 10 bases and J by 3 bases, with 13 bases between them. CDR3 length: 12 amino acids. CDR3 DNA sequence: TGTGCCAGCAGGCAGGGGTACTACGAGCAGTACTTC. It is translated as CASRQGYYEQYF.

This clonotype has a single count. The CDR3 DNA sequence: TGTGCCAGCAGCCCAGGGTTCTATGGCTACACCTTC. Protein product: CASSPGFYGYTF. The gene calls are TRBV11-2 and TRBJ1-2, with D perhaps TRBD1 (5 bases). The CDR3 loop spans 12 amino acids. The V end lost 5 bases, the J end lost 4 bases, and 8 bases lay between the germline ends. The germline V gene encodes CDR1 SGHAT and CDR2 FQNNGV.

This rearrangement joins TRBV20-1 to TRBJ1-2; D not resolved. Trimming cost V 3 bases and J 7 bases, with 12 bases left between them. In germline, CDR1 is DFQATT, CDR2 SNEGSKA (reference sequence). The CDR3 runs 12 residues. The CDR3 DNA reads TGCAGTGCTAGTGGGCAGGACTCTGGCTACACCTTC. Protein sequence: CSASGQDSGYTF.

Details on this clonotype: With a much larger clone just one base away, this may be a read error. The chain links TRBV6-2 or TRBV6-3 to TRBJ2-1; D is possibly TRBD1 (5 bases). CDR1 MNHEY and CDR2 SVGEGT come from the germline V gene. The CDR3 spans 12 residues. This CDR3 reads CVSSFSGNEQFF. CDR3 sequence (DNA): TGTGTCAGCAGTTTTTCAGGGAATGAGCAGTTCTTC.

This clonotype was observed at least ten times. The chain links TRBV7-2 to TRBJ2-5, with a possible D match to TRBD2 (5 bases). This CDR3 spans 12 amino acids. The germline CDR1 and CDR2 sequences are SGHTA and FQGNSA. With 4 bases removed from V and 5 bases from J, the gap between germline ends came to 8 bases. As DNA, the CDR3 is TGTGCCAGCAGCTACCGAGGGGAGACCCAGTACTTC. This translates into CASSYRGETQYF.

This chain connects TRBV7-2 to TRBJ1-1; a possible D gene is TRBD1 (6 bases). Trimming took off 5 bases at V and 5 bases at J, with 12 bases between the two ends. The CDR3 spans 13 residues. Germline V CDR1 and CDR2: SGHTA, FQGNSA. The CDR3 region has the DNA TGTGCCAGCAGCCCCCAGGGGCTTACTGAAGCTTTCTTT. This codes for CASSPQGLTEAFF.

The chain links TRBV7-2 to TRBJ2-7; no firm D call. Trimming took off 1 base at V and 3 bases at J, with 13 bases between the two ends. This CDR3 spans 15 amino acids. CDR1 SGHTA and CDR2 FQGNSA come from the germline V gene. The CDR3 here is CASSLGLDSIYEQYF. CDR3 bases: TGTGCCAGCAGCTTAGGTCTGGATTCCATCTACGAGCAGTACTTC.

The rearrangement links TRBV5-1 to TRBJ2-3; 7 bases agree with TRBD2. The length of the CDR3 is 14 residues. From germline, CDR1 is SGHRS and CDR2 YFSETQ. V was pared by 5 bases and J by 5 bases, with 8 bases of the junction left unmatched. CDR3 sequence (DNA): TGCGCCAGCAGGAGCGGGACCCTAGGAGATACGCAGTATTTT. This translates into CASRSGTLGDTQYF. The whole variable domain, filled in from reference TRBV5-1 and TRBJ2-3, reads KAGVTQTPRYLIKTRGQQVTLSCSPISGHRSVSWYQQTPGQGLQFLFEYFSETQRNKGNFPGRFSGRQFSNSRSEMNVSTLELGDSALYLCASRSGTLGDTQYFGPGTRLTVL.

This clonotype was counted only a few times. CDR3 sequence (DNA): TGCGCCAGCAGCCATCGTGTACTACTAGGATGGGAGACCCAGTACTTC. Translated, it gives CASSHRVLLGWETQYF. The rearrangement joins TRBV4-1 to TRBJ2-7; a possible D gene is TRBD2 (5 bases). Gene TRBJ2-5 matches the end of the DNA better, so the J call may be wrong. Germline CDR1 reads MGHRA; CDR2 reads YSYEKL. The CDR3 is 16 residues long.

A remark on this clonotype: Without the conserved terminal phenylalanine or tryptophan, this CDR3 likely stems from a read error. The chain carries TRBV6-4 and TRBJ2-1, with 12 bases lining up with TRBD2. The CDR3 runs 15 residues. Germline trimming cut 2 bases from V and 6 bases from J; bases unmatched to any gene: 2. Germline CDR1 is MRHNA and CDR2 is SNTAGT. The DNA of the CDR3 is TGTGCCAGCAGTGACCCTAGCGGGGGGGCCAATGAGCAGTTCTTA. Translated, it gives CASSDPSGGANEQFL.

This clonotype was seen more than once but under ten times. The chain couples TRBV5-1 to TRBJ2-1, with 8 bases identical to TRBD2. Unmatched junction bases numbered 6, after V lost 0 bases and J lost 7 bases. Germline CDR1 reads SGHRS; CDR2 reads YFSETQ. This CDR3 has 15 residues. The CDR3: CASSLVSGEVNEQFF. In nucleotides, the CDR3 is TGCGCCAGCAGCTTGGTTAGCGGGGAGGTTAATGAGCAGTTCTTC.

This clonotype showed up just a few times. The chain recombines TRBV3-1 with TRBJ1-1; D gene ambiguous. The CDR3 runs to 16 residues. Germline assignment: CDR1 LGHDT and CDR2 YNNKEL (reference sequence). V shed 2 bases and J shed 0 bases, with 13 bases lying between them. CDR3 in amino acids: CASSQHPRRLNTEAFF. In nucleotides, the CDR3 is TGTGCCAGCAGCCAACACCCCCGGCGTTTGAACACTGAAGCTTTCTTT.

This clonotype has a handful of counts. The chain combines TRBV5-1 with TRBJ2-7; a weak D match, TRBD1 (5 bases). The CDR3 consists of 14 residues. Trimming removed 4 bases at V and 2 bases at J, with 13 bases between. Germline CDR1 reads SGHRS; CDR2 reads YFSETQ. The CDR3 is CASSLGAETYEQYF. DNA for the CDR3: TGCGCCAGCAGCCTAGGGGCCGAAACCTACGAGCAGTACTTC.

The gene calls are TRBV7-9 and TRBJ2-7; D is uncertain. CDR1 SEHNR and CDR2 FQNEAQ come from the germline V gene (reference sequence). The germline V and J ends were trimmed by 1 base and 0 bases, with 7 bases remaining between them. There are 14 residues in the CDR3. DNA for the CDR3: TGTGCCAGCAGCTTAGACGGACCCTCCTACGAGCAGTACTTC. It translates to CASSLDGPSYEQYF.

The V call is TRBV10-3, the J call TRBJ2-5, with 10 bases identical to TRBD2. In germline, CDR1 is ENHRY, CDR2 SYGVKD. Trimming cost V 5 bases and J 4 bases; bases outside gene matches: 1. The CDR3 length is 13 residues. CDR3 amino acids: CAISRTSGETQYF. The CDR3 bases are TGTGCCATCAGTAGGACTAGCGGAGAGACCCAGTACTTC.

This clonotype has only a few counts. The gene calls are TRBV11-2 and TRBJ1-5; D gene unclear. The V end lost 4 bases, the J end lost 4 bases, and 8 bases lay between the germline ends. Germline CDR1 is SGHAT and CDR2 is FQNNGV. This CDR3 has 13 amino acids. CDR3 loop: CASSSGRNQPQHF. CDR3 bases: TGTGCCAGCAGCTCCGGTCGGAATCAGCCCCAGCATTTT.